The 14 T cell receptor beta chains below were found in one sample sequenced in a study of cytomegalovirus exposure and HLA in healthy donors. The PCR made use of 60 Vbeta and 13 Jbeta primers. Only in-frame clones appear in the TCRdb table, and some are missing; sequencing was by immunoSEQ multiplex PCR. The sample gives more than 90,000 clones, around 78% of which show up once; approximately 0.6% is in the top ten. Sequenced sample: PBMCs. These receptors were obtained from a man aged 30 to 45 in good health and CMV-seronegative.

This clone was counted only a few times. This chain uses TRBV29-1 with TRBJ1-1; D unclear. The ends were cut back, 2 bases at V and 7 bases at J, with 8 bases in the middle. CDR3 length: 11 residues. Germline CDR1 reads SQVTM; CDR2 reads ANQGSEA. For the CDR3, the DNA is TGCAGCGTTGAATCCAGGTTTGAAGCTTTCTTT. Its translation is CSVESRFEAFF.

V usage is TRBV27 and J usage is TRBJ2-5; D gene unclear. Germline CDR1 is MNHEY and CDR2 is SMNVEV (reference sequence). V was clipped by 2 bases and J by 2 bases, with 9 bases between them. The CDR3 extends over 14 amino acids. DNA for the CDR3: TGTGCCAGCAGTTTAGAGGCCGGGCAAGAGACCCAGTACTTC. Protein: CASSLEAGQETQYF.

This clone came up a few times. V and J are TRBV5-1 and TRBJ1-1; D is perhaps TRBD1 (5 bases). Trimming took 5 bases from V and 2 from J, leaving 13 bases between them. The CDR3 has 14 amino acids. Germline V gene sequence: CDR1 SGHRS, CDR2 YFSETQ. This CDR3 is CASSSGGVNTEAFF. In nucleotides, the CDR3 is TGCGCCAGCAGTTCAGGAGGGGTTAACACTGAAGCTTTCTTT.

This rearrangement joins TRBV9 to TRBJ1-2; D is perhaps TRBD1 (6 bases). The V end was cut by 0 bases, the J end by 9 bases, with 15 bases between. Germline CDR1 SGDLS, CDR2 YYNGEE. CDR3 length: 14 residues. The CDR3 protein is CASSVGRGSESYTF. DNA of the CDR3: TGTGCCAGCAGCGTAGGCAGGGGCTCTGAGAGCTACACCTTC.

The CDR3 coding sequence is TGTGCCAGCGCGGCGGGAGCGCAAGAGACCCAGTACTTC. Translation: CASAAGAQETQYF. This sequence joins TRBV9 and TRBJ2-5, with 7 bases matching TRBD2. In germline, CDR1 is SGDLS, CDR2 YYNGEE. The V gene end was trimmed by 7 bases and the J gene end by 2 bases; junction bases not matched to a gene: 5. This CDR3 spans 13 amino acids.

The chain joins TRBV25-1 to TRBJ2-1, with D possibly TRBD1 on 6 matching bases. This CDR3 region has 12 residues. Germline loops: CDR1 MGHDK, CDR2 SYGVNS. Trimming took off 4 bases at V and 12 bases at J, with 13 bases between the two ends. The CDR3 coding sequence is TGTGCCAGCAGTGCACAGGGTCAAGGGCAGTTCTTC. Its translation is CASSAQGQGQFF.

This clone appeared once. CDR3 coding DNA: TGTGCCAGCAGCTTCGGACTCCAGGGGTCTAATGAAAAACTGTTTTTT. Translating gives CASSFGLQGSNEKLFF. The chain employs TRBV9 and TRBJ1-4; weak D call: TRBD1 (6 bases). V was pared by 4 bases and J by 3 bases, with 16 bases between. The CDR3 spans 16 residues. The germline V gene has CDR1 SGDLS and CDR2 YYNGEE.

This chain links TRBV7-8 with TRBJ2-3, with 7 bases identical to TRBD2. This CDR3 region has 12 residues. Germline values: CDR1 SGHVS, CDR2 FQNEAQ. The V segment lost 10 bases and the J segment 7 bases; nucleotides outside the gene matches: 8. The CDR3: CATTPGGNTQYF. Here the CDR3 DNA reads TGTGCCACCACGCCGGGGGGTAATACGCAGTATTTT.

The CDR3 region has the DNA TGCGCCAGCAGCCTCCAAACGGGACAGAAAAACATTCAGTACTTC. It translates to CASSLQTGQKNIQYF. The V gene is TRBV5-1, the J gene TRBJ2-4, with 7 bases matching TRBD1. Germline V gene data show CDR1 as SGHRS and CDR2 as YFSETQ. Unmatched junction bases numbered 8, after V lost 4 bases and J lost 4 bases. The CDR3 extends over 15 amino acids. Drawing the rest from reference TRBV5-1 and TRBJ2-4, the complete variable domain is KAGVTQTPRYLIKTRGQQVTLSCSPISGHRSVSWYQQTPGQGLQFLFEYFSETQRNKGNFPGRFSGRQFSNSRSEMNVSTLELGDSALYLCASSLQTGQKNIQYFGAGTRLSVL.

J is TRBJ2-5 and V is TRBV2; weak D call: TRBD1 (5 bases). Germline loops: CDR1 SNHLY, CDR2 FYNNEI. This CDR3 has 14 residues. Trimming left V 3 bases short and J 5 bases short, with 13 bases between. CDR3 sequence (DNA): TGTGCCAGCAGTGAGGATGCAGGGTTGGAGACCCAGTACTTC. Amino acid sequence: CASSEDAGLETQYF.

Concerning this clone: Sequence at one end of the junction differs from germline and may be a read error. The chain couples TRBV4-2 to TRBJ2-4; D unclear. The germline V gene has CDR1 LGHNA and CDR2 YNFKEQ. The CDR3 runs 13 residues. The DNA of the CDR3 is TGTGCCAGCAGCCAAGATACGGTTGGCCCGCGGAACTTC. This sequence encodes CASSQDTVGPRNF.

This clone turned up a few times. The V gene is TRBV9, the J gene TRBJ1-1, with 9 positions matching TRBD1. This CDR3 comprises 14 residues. Unmatched junction bases numbered 5, after V lost 4 bases and J lost 4 bases. CDR1 and CDR2 (germline): SGDLS, YYNGEE. CDR3 sequence reads: CASSIGQGSTEAFF. The CDR3 nucleotides are TGTGCCAGCAGCATCGGACAGGGGTCCACTGAAGCTTTCTTT.

This sequence joins TRBV29-1 and TRBJ1-2, with 10 bases lining up with TRBD1. V lost 6 bases, J lost 7 bases, and 14 bases stayed unmatched. The CDR3 extends over 15 amino acids. The germline V gene has CDR1 SQVTM and CDR2 ANQGSEA. The CDR3 bases are TGCAGCGTGGGCCCCAGACAGGGGGCCGTAGTTGGCTACACCTTC. Amino acid sequence: CSVGPRQGAVVGYTF.

The chain joins TRBV5-1 to TRBJ2-2; D may be TRBD2 (6 bases). Trimming shortened V by 0 bases and J by 5 bases, and 14 bases separated the two germline ends. The CDR3 extends over 16 amino acids. Per germline, CDR1 SGHRS and CDR2 YFSETQ. The CDR3 here is CASSLGGTGKTGELFF. The CDR3 DNA reads as TGCGCCAGCAGCTTGGGCGGGACGGGAAAAACCGGGGAGCTGTTTTTT.